This T cell receptor beta chain is drawn from a study of blood T cell repertoires in COVID-19. Original analysis: Amplified reference gene primers provided the basis for estimating nucleated cell counts. The table came from immunoSEQ multiplex PCR; TCRdb's copy has only in-frame clones and leaves some out. V and J calls and clone size follow that table, whereas D and trimming were derived from the DNA. The table shows some 220,000 clones, with around 81% occurring only once. With 0 bases removed from V and 0 bases from J, the gap between germline ends came to 3 bases. Germline loops: CDR1 MNHEY, CDR2 SMNVEV (reference sequence). The CDR3 contains 13 residues.

The chain is built from TRBV27 and TRBJ2-7, with D unclear. The TCR was taken from a woman in her 30s who had recovered from COVID-19. The sequenced sample was peripheral blood. Here the CDR3 reads CASSLSGSYEQYF. The CDR3 nucleotides read TGTGCCAGCAGTTTATCCGGCTCCTACGAGCAGTACTTC.